The rows below give T cell receptor beta chains drawn from one sample of a study of cytomegalovirus exposure and HLA in healthy donors. The table came from immunoSEQ multiplex PCR; TCRdb's copy has only in-frame clones and leaves some out. The repertoire holds 150,000 to 200,000 clones, with roughly four fifths as singletons. Sequencing used PBMCs. These receptors were collected from a middle-aged woman in good health and CMV-seronegative. CDR3s include the opening cysteine and the closing phenylalanine or tryptophan. Each record gives: J gene, clone size, V gene, D gene, CDR3 DNA, CDR3 protein. A D gene is named only where the DNA matches it firmly. The size of a clone is reported for some rows only, either as once, few or many, or as a class for expanded clones.

j_gene: TRBJ2-7; abundance: NA; v_gene: TRBV30; d_gene: TRBD2; CDR3nt: TGTGCCTGGAGTGCCACTAGGACTAGCGGGAGTGAACACGAGCAGTACTTC; CDR3aa: CAWSATRTSGSEHEQYF
j_gene: TRBJ2-5; abundance: NA; v_gene: TRBV29-1; d_gene: TRBD1; CDR3nt: TGCAGCGGCGGACAGGGGGCTGGAGAGACCCAGTACTTC; CDR3aa: CSGGQGAGETQYF
j_gene: TRBJ1-2; abundance: NA; v_gene: TRBV6-1; d_gene: NA; CDR3nt: TGTGCAACCGGGTTCCAGGGCTACACCTTC; CDR3aa: CATGFQGYTF
j_gene: TRBJ1-5; abundance: few; v_gene: TRBV7-2; d_gene: TRBD1; CDR3nt: TGTGCCAGCAGCCCGAGGGACAGGGGGCAGGGTCAGCCCCAGCATTTT; CDR3aa: CASSPRDRGQGQPQHF
j_gene: TRBJ2-3; abundance: NA; v_gene: TRBV5-1; d_gene: NA; CDR3nt: TGCGCCAGCAGCTCCATTGGCTTCCCCACTAGGGATACGCAGTATTTT; CDR3aa: CASSSIGFPTRDTQYF
j_gene: TRBJ2-2; abundance: NA; v_gene: TRBV4-1; d_gene: TRBD2; CDR3nt: TGCGCCAGCAGCCAAGGGATAGCGGGAGCCGGGGAGCTGTTTTTT; CDR3aa: CASSQGIAGAGELFF
j_gene: TRBJ2-1; abundance: NA; v_gene: TRBV4-1; d_gene: TRBD2; CDR3nt: TGCGCCAGCAGTCTCCGAGCGGGAGGGCCGGGCAATGAGCAGTTCTTC; CDR3aa: CASSLRAGGPGNEQFF
j_gene: TRBJ1-1; abundance: NA; v_gene: TRBV19; d_gene: TRBD1; CDR3nt: TGTGCCAGTAGTAGGATGGGACAGAGGAACACTGAAGCTTTCTTT; CDR3aa: CASSRMGQRNTEAFF
j_gene: TRBJ2-3; abundance: NA; v_gene: TRBV19; d_gene: TRBD1; CDR3nt: TGTGCCAGTAGTATTGGACAGGGCACGCAGTATTTT; CDR3aa: CASSIGQGTQYF
j_gene: TRBJ1-5; abundance: NA; v_gene: TRBV28; d_gene: NA; CDR3nt: TGTGCCAGCAGTATACCCACAGTGGGAGGCAATCAGCCCCAGCATTTT; CDR3aa: CASSIPTVGGNQPQHF
j_gene: TRBJ2-1; abundance: NA; v_gene: TRBV2; d_gene: TRBD1; CDR3nt: TGTGCCAGCAGTGGGGGGACAGGGAATGAGCAGTTCTTC; CDR3aa: CASSGGTGNEQFF
j_gene: TRBJ1-3; abundance: NA; v_gene: TRBV7-9; d_gene: NA; CDR3nt: TGTGCCAGCAGCTTCCTCCTGACAGATTCTGGAAACACCATATATTTT; CDR3aa: CASSFLLTDSGNTIYF
j_gene: TRBJ2-1; abundance: NA; v_gene: TRBV18; d_gene: TRBD2; CDR3nt: TGTGCCAGCTCATATACTAGCGGGAATCTTGAGCAGTTCTTC; CDR3aa: CASSYTSGNLEQFF
j_gene: TRBJ2-7; abundance: NA; v_gene: TRBV5-1; d_gene: NA; CDR3nt: TGCGCCAGCAGCTTGGCCCTTACCTACGAGCAGTACTTC; CDR3aa: CASSLALTYEQYF
j_gene: TRBJ2-1; abundance: NA; v_gene: TRBV30; d_gene: TRBD2; CDR3nt: TGTGCCTGGAGCTTAGCGGGACTACTTACTAATGAGCAGTTCTTC; CDR3aa: CAWSLAGLLTNEQFF
j_gene: TRBJ2-1; abundance: NA; v_gene: TRBV19; d_gene: TRBD2; CDR3nt: TGTGCCAGTTTACCGAGCGGGAAAGACAATGAGCAGTTCTTC; CDR3aa: CASLPSGKDNEQFF
j_gene: TRBJ1-1; abundance: NA; v_gene: TRBV30; d_gene: TRBD1; CDR3nt: TGTGCCTGGAGTTCGACAGGGGTAAGCACTGAAGCTTTCTTT; CDR3aa: CAWSSTGVSTEAFF
j_gene: TRBJ2-2; abundance: NA; v_gene: TRBV30; d_gene: NA; CDR3nt: TGTGCCTGGAGTGTACTGGGAGGCCGGGGCACCGGGGAGCTGTTTTTT; CDR3aa: CAWSVLGGRGTGELFF
j_gene: TRBJ1-6; abundance: few; v_gene: TRBV21-1; d_gene: NA; CDR3nt: TGTGCCAGCAGCAAAAAAGGGGACAGGGATTCACCCCTCCACTTT; CDR3aa: CASSKKGDRDSPLHF
j_gene: TRBJ2-1; abundance: NA; v_gene: TRBV6-1; d_gene: NA; CDR3nt: TGTGCCAGCAGTGAAACCTGGCGGGATGAGCAGTTCTTC; CDR3aa: CASSETWRDEQFF